This section outlines one T cell receptor beta chain sequence together with its context. Germline V CDR1 and CDR2: KGHSH, LQKENI. This CDR3 comprises 13 residues. J gave up 7 bases and V 1 base, and 3 bases lay outside the gene matches. Assay: immunoSEQ multiplex PCR; the TCRdb copy retains only in-frame clones and omits some. The profile covers under 200,000 clones, with roughly 90% appearing a single time and approximately 0.48% taken by the ten largest. This entry is derived from a study of blood T cell repertoires in COVID-19. Study in general: The cDNA or gDNA used as material had been derived from T cells, B-cell-depleted T cells, or PBMCs.

The origin of this receptor is a man aged 50 to 60 with acute or convalescent COVID-19. V usage is TRBV18 and J usage is TRBJ1-2; TRBD1 matches 7 bases. Sequenced material: peripheral blood. The CDR3 spells CASSPQGAGGYTF. CDR3 DNA sequence: TGTGCCAGCTCACCACAGGGGGCGGGTGGCTACACCTTC.